This TCR beta chain is from a study of T cells after yellow fever vaccination. Study findings and constraints: Repertoires sorted by FACS could include abundant clonotypes that are contaminants from the bulk population. Reappearance after the booster was observed for most primary-vaccination clones (roughly 97% CD4, less than 90% CD8).

This clonotype appeared a few times. No antigen is known for it. TCRdb processed the 5' RACE reads anew with MiXCR; each CDR3 protein has one entry. This table holds 250,000 to 350,000 distinct CDR3 sequences, over 3.5% found once. Per germline, CDR1 SNHLY and CDR2 FYNNEI. This CDR3 has 12 residues. The V and J ends lost 11 bases and 4 bases respectively, with 11 bases between them. The source material was PBMCs, sampled 15 days after the yellow fever booster vaccination. The genes are TRBV2 and TRBJ1-4, with D uncertain. This clonotype originated in a man younger than 35 who received the YFV17D yellow fever vaccine. The CDR3, as DNA: TGTGCCGGCGACATTGGTAATGAAAAACTGTTTTTT. Translating it yields CAGDIGNEKLFF.